The clone carrying this T cell receptor beta chain was picked up a small number of times. Its cognate antigen is unknown. These data originate in a study of beta chain features in type 1 diabetes. Whole-study findings and limits: In every one of the four CD4+ subsets, TCRB CDR3s were moderately but significantly shorter in Type 1 diabetes patients.

The whole isolated RNA underwent reverse transcription, so sequencing captured expressed TCRB transcripts. Measured with immunoSEQ multiplex PCR; TCRdb has only the in-frame clones, and not every one. The repertoire holds more than 130,000 clones, with less than 9% as singletons. This clonotype originated in a woman aged 25 to 39 in good health. Sample: central memory CD4+ T cells from blood.

In DNA form, the CDR3 reads TGTGCCAGCAGTTTGGGTCCGGGAGGAAAGTACTTC. This sequence encodes CASSLGPGGKYF. The gene calls are TRBV28 and TRBJ2-7; 7 positions match TRBD2. Germline V gene lookup returns CDR1 MDHEN and CDR2 SYDVKM. Trimming cost V 3 bases and J 11 bases; bases outside gene matches: 7. This CDR3 is 12 amino acids long.